This T cell receptor beta chain was found in a study of T cells in Graves' hyperthyroidism and ophthalmopathy. Study results and caveats: Separating ophthalmopathy from stable hyperthyroidism was achieved by a 13 V-J model. Among thyroid clonotypes expanded above 0.001, most also appeared in blood.

This clonotype was seen more than once but under ten times. Its antigen remains unknown. The investigators amplified TCR beta CDR3 regions from RNA transcripts. The HTBI set primed first-round TCR CDR3 RT-PCR. TCRdb processed the multiplex PCR reads anew with MiXCR; each CDR3 protein has one entry. The table includes approximately 300,000 distinct CDR3 sequences, approximately 17% detected once. Trimming took 6 bases from V and 3 from J, leaving 18 bases between them. Germline-derived CDR1 and CDR2 are MNHNS and SASEGT. The CDR3 runs to 17 residues. Graves' hyperthyroidism without ophthalmopathy progression within 18 months was termed stable. PBMCs were obtained from 7.5 to 10 ml fresh peripheral blood.

The sample taken for sequencing was blood. The chain employs TRBV6-1 and TRBJ2-6; D might be TRBD2 (7 bases). The source is a man under 40 with Graves' hyperthyroidism. The CDR3 is CASSSLPGGLGANVLTF. The CDR3 nucleotides are TGTGCCAGCAGCTCACTCCCGGGGGGCCTTGGGGCCAACGTCCTGACTTTC.